The 22 T cell receptor beta chains below come from one sample, sequenced in a study of shared T cell receptors in the human thymus. Generated by immunoSEQ multiplex PCR, the TCRdb table keeps only in-frame clones and is missing some. Of 630,000 or so clones detected, roughly 86% appear once; the ten largest clones hold about 0.0094%. Another study also made use of these data, one on human thymus T cells.

Sequenced sample: thymocytes. Every receptor here comes from a boy younger than two with a congenital heart defect.

This chain connects TRBV27 to TRBJ2-3; 7 nucleotides line up with TRBD2. The CDR3 is made up of 15 amino acids. CDR1 is MNHEY, CDR2 SMNVEV, per germline (reference sequence). V gave up 2 bases and J gave up 2 bases; unmatched junction bases: 4. In DNA form, the CDR3 reads TGTGCCAGCAGTTTAGCGGGAGTGGTCACAGATACGCAGTATTTT. Its translation is CASSLAGVVTDTQYF.

This clone showed up just a few times. This chain uses TRBV19 with TRBJ2-1, with TRBD2 matching over 8 bases. V shed 4 bases, J shed 5 bases, and the junction held 10 bases outside the gene matches. The CDR3 has 16 residues. The germline gives CDR1 LNHDA, CDR2 SQIVND (reference sequence). The CDR3: CASSRRAGVRDNEQFF. Written as DNA, the CDR3 is TGTGCCAGTAGTAGGAGAGCGGGGGTTAGGGACAATGAGCAGTTCTTC.

The rearrangement joins TRBV14 to TRBJ2-5; perhaps TRBD2 as D (6 bases). The length of the CDR3 is 14 residues. Between the trimmed V and J ends, which lost 1 base and 2 bases, there was a span of 8 bases. Germline assignment: CDR1 SGHDN and CDR2 FVKESK. The CDR3 nucleotides read TGTGCCAGCAGCCAAGCGGCGGGGCAAGAGACCCAGTACTTC. Translated: CASSQAAGQETQYF.

This chain links TRBV4-2 with TRBJ1-3; 7 nucleotides match TRBD1. Unmatched junction bases numbered 9, after V lost 1 base and J lost 3 bases. The CDR3 is 17 amino acids. Germline assignment: CDR1 LGHNA and CDR2 YNFKEQ. CDR3 coding DNA: TGTGCCAGCAGCCAAGTTACGACAGGGCCGATTGGAAACACCATATATTTT. Its protein is CASSQVTTGPIGNTIYF.

This clone was recorded once. The rearrangement links TRBV10-2 to TRBJ2-7; no firm D call. Between the trimmed V and J ends, which lost 0 bases and 0 bases, there was a span of 3 bases. Germline loops: CDR1 WSHSY, CDR2 SAAADI. The length of the CDR3 is 13 residues. CDR3 bases: TGCGCCAGCAGTGAGTCCAGCTCCTACGAGCAGTACTTC. It encodes CASSESSSYEQYF.

The V and J genes are TRBV5-5 and TRBJ2-5; 8 bases match TRBD1. Per germline, CDR1 SGHKS and CDR2 YYEKEE (reference sequence). The V gene end was trimmed by 3 bases and the J gene end by 0 bases; junction bases not matched to a gene: 7. The CDR3 sequence is 16 residues long. This CDR3 is CASSSRQGADQETQYF. Written as DNA, the CDR3 is TGTGCCAGCAGCTCACGTCAGGGGGCAGACCAAGAGACCCAGTACTTC.

This clone was counted between two and nine times. The rearrangement uses TRBV5-4 and TRBJ1-6; 9 nucleotides agree with TRBD1. From germline, CDR1 is SGHNT and CDR2 YYREEE (reference sequence). This CDR3 region has 17 residues. Trimming at V came to 2 bases and at J to 10 bases, leaving 13 bases not matched to a gene. CDR3 sequence (DNA): TGTGCCAGCAGCTTAAGGCGACTTGGACAGGGGTACTCACCCCTCCACTTT. Protein product: CASSLRRLGQGYSPLHF.

A remark on this clone: The identical CDR3 is also encoded by other nucleotide sequences in the sample. CDR3 sequence (DNA): TGTGCCAGCAGTCGGACAGGCGGGAACACCATATATTTT. This codes for CASSRTGGNTIYF. This chain joins TRBV6-5 and TRBJ1-3; 7 nucleotides match TRBD1. Germline CDR1 and CDR2: MNHEY and SVGAGI. V trimming: 5 bases; J trimming: 7 bases; junction bases outside the gene matches: 5. CDR3 size: 13 residues.

The chain's CDR3 is CASSVGLAGIAEAFF. For the CDR3, the DNA is TGTGCCAGCAGCGTAGGGTTAGCGGGGATCGCTGAAGCTTTCTTT. This chain links TRBV9 with TRBJ1-1; no reliable D call. Germline V gene sequence: CDR1 SGDLS, CDR2 YYNGEE. V was pared by 0 bases and J by 6 bases, with 15 bases between. There are 15 residues in the CDR3.

This clone showed up just once. The chain combines TRBV9 with TRBJ2-3, with D perhaps TRBD2 (6 bases). The CDR3 extends over 14 amino acids. The V gene's germline CDR1 is SGDLS and CDR2 YYNGEE. Trimming took 8 bases from V and 4 from J, leaving 17 bases between them. The CDR3 nucleotides read TGTGCCAGTAACCATCCCGGGGAGGCAGATACGCAGTATTTT. This codes for CASNHPGEADTQYF.

This clone showed up just once. The chain is built from TRBV30 and TRBJ1-6, with TRBD1 matching 9 bases. CDR3 length equals 16 residues. The ends lost 3 bases at V and 7 bases at J; junction bases unmatched: 10. CDR1 and CDR2 from the germline V gene are GTSNPN and SVGIG (reference sequence). The chain's CDR3 is CAWSDTGQGGNSPLHF. The CDR3 region has the DNA TGTGCCTGGAGCGATACGGGACAGGGAGGAAATTCACCCCTCCACTTT.

J is TRBJ1-6 and V is TRBV28, with 7 bases identical to TRBD1. Per germline, CDR1 MDHEN and CDR2 SYDVKM. The V and J ends lost 8 bases and 8 bases, in that order; junction bases with no gene match: 9. This CDR3 region has 14 residues. The CDR3 loop is CASGGTACYSPLHF. The CDR3 DNA follows: TGTGCCAGCGGTGGGACAGCCTGTTATTCACCCCTCCACTTT.

In its sample, this clone was seen once. The V and J genes are TRBV30 and TRBJ2-7; 8 nucleotides agree with TRBD2. Germline CDR1 GTSNPN, CDR2 SVGIG (reference sequence). The CDR3 spans 15 residues. The ends lost 1 base at V and 3 bases at J; junction bases unmatched: 8. CDR3 DNA sequence: TGTGCCTGGAGTGGAATAGCGGGATCTGGCTACGAGCAGTACTTC. Protein product: CAWSGIAGSGYEQYF.

This chain links TRBV4-1 with TRBJ2-7; 7 bases map to TRBD2. CDR3 length: 16 amino acids. The germline V gene encodes CDR1 MGHRA and CDR2 YSYEKL. With V trimmed by 1 base and J by 2 bases, 8 bases remained unmatched. The CDR3 loop is CASSQGPRTRPYEQYF. The CDR3 DNA reads TGCGCCAGCAGCCAAGGCCCCCGGACTAGACCCTACGAGCAGTACTTC.

The genes are TRBV7-8 and TRBJ1-1; 8 bases fit TRBD1. The germline CDR1 and CDR2 sequences are SGHVS and FQNEAQ. V trimming: 5 bases; J trimming: 1 base; junction bases outside the gene matches: 9. CDR3 size: 16 residues. CDR3 nucleotide sequence: TGTGCCAGCAGCCACTCACGGACAGGGCGGAACACTGAAGCTTTCTTT. Translated, it gives CASSHSRTGRNTEAFF.

The chain links TRBV18 to TRBJ1-2; TRBD1 matches 10 bases. The CDR3 loop spans 16 amino acids. Germline CDR1 is KGHSH and CDR2 is LQKENI. Germline trimming cut 5 bases from V and 6 bases from J; bases unmatched to any gene: 12. The CDR3 DNA sequence: TGTGCCAGCTCAGACGGGGACTCGGGACAGGGGAATGGCTACACCTTC. Protein sequence: CASSDGDSGQGNGYTF.

J is TRBJ2-3 and V is TRBV14, with a weak D call TRBD1 (5 bases). Germline CDR1 and CDR2: SGHDN and FVKESK. The CDR3 loop spans 18 amino acids. V dropped 0 bases and J dropped 2 bases, with 18 bases sitting between them. CDR3: CASSQDAGQILTTDTQYF. The CDR3 DNA is TGTGCCAGCAGCCAAGATGCAGGGCAGATACTAACCACAGATACGCAGTATTTT.

This chain uses TRBV28 with TRBJ2-7; weak D call: TRBD2 (7 bases). Germline CDR1 is MDHEN and CDR2 is SYDVKM. Trimming stripped 6 bases from V and 2 bases from J, with 17 bases between. This CDR3 has 15 amino acids. CDR3 sequence (DNA): TGTGCCAGCAGCCTCGGGGAAGGGGGGGCCTACGAGCAGTACTTC. Translation gives CASSLGEGGAYEQYF.

The chain couples TRBV7-3 to TRBJ2-5; possibly TRBD2 for D (7 bases). The CDR3 is 17 amino acids. CDR1 and CDR2 from the germline V gene are SGHTA and FQGTGA. Trimming pared 1 base from V and 5 bases from J, leaving 20 bases between. As DNA, the CDR3 is TGTGCCAGCAGCTTAAATGGGGGGGCAGGGTCTCATGAGACCCAGTACTTC. Its protein is CASSLNGGAGSHETQYF.

This clone was observed a single time. The rearrangement joins TRBV2 to TRBJ2-1; TRBD1 agrees at 12 bases. Germline V gene lookup returns CDR1 SNHLY and CDR2 FYNNEI. V shed 3 bases and J 5 bases; nucleotides not matched to a gene: 5. This CDR3 is 16 amino acids long. The DNA for the CDR3 is TGTGCCAGCAGTGACTCGGGACAGGGGGCGGACAATGAGCAGTTCTTC. Its protein product is CASSDSGQGADNEQFF.

The chain joins TRBV4-3 to TRBJ2-7; a weak D match, TRBD1 (6 bases). Germline CDR1 and CDR2: LGHNA and YSLEER. The CDR3 has 16 amino acids. Deletions cut 1 base from V and 3 bases from J, with 16 bases between. Written as DNA, the CDR3 is TGCGCCAGCAGCCAAGCGCTCCCAACAGGGTACTACGAGCAGTACTTC. Protein product: CASSQALPTGYYEQYF.

The V gene is TRBV30, the J gene TRBJ1-4; TRBD1 matches 10 bases. The CDR3 runs 13 residues. Looked up from germline, CDR1 is GTSNPN and CDR2 is SVGIG (reference sequence). Trimming took 4 bases from V and 8 from J; bases not matched to a gene: 4. The CDR3 coding sequence is TGTGCCTGGACGGGACAGGGGAGGGAAAAACTGTTTTTT. Its protein product is CAWTGQGREKLFF. The full variable domain, its missing parts supplied by reference TRBV30 and TRBJ1-4, is SQTIHQWPATLVQPVGSPLSLECTVEGTSNPNLYWYRQAAGRGLQLLFYSVGIGQISSEVPQNLSASRPQDRQFILSSKKLLLSDSGFYLCAWTGQGREKLFFGSGTQLSVL.